This is a list of T cell receptor beta chains from one sample in a study of cytomegalovirus exposure and HLA in healthy donors. Here immunoSEQ multiplex PCR was the method, and the copy in TCRdb shows in-frame clones only, minus some. The table includes around 130,000 clones, around 81% detected once. Sequenced: PBMCs. These receptor sequences come from a man aged 18 to 30 in good health and CMV-seronegative. Each CDR3 is given with its conserved first and last residue. A D gene is named only where the DNA matches it firmly. A row's size may be missing; if present it is once, few, many or a size class.

abundance: few
v_gene: TRBV14
d_gene: NA
j_gene: TRBJ1-1
CDR3nt: TGTGCCAGCAGCCAAGATCCTAGCGCTGAAGCTTTCTTT
CDR3aa: CASSQDPSAEAFF

abundance: NA
v_gene: TRBV15
d_gene: NA
j_gene: TRBJ2-7
CDR3nt: TGTGCCACCAGCAGATACGGGGAGACCTACGAGCAGTACTTC
CDR3aa: CATSRYGETYEQYF

abundance: NA
v_gene: TRBV11-2
d_gene: NA
j_gene: TRBJ2-1
CDR3nt: TGTGCCAGCAGCTCGACAGGCAAGGTAGTCAATGAGCAGTTCTTC
CDR3aa: CASSSTGKVVNEQFF

abundance: NA
v_gene: TRBV28
d_gene: NA
j_gene: TRBJ1-4
CDR3nt: TGTGCCAGCAGTGCACAACACCCTAGGAATGAAAAACTGTTTTTT
CDR3aa: CASSAQHPRNEKLFF

abundance: NA
v_gene: TRBV10-3
d_gene: NA
j_gene: TRBJ1-5
CDR3nt: TGTGCCTCAGGAGGAGGGAGCAATCAGCCCCAGCATTTT
CDR3aa: CASGGGSNQPQHF

abundance: NA
v_gene: TRBV29-1
d_gene: NA
j_gene: TRBJ2-1
CDR3nt: TGCAGCGTTGTCGAGCGGTTGTACAATGAGCAGTTCTTC
CDR3aa: CSVVERLYNEQFF

abundance: NA
v_gene: TRBV5-4
d_gene: TRBD1
j_gene: TRBJ2-5
CDR3nt: TGTGCCAGCAGCTTCCCGGGACAGGGGGTGGGAGAGACCCAGTACTTC
CDR3aa: CASSFPGQGVGETQYF

abundance: few
v_gene: TRBV6-5
d_gene: NA
j_gene: TRBJ2-3
CDR3nt: TGTGCCAGCAGGTACCGGATTGAGGCGGTGGCAGATACGCAGTATTTT
CDR3aa: CASRYRIEAVADTQYF

abundance: NA
v_gene: TRBV10-3
d_gene: TRBD2
j_gene: TRBJ2-1
CDR3nt: TGTGCCATCAGTGATTGGACTAGCGTTAAGCCTGTCGATGAGCAGTTCTTC
CDR3aa: CAISDWTSVKPVDEQFF

abundance: NA
v_gene: TRBV18
d_gene: TRBD2
j_gene: TRBJ2-5
CDR3nt: TGTGCCAGCTCGCCCAGACTAGCGACAGAGACCCAGTACTTC
CDR3aa: CASSPRLATETQYF

abundance: NA
v_gene: TRBV4-3
d_gene: NA
j_gene: TRBJ1-5
CDR3nt: TGCGCCAGCAGCCAAGATGCGGCGGAGGGTCAGCCCCAGCATTTT
CDR3aa: CASSQDAAEGQPQHF

abundance: once
v_gene: TRBV6-5
d_gene: TRBD1
j_gene: TRBJ1-1
CDR3nt: TGTGCCAGCAGAAAATCACAGGGGGGCGGCACTGAAGCTTTCTTT
CDR3aa: CASRKSQGGGTEAFF

abundance: NA
v_gene: TRBV4-1
d_gene: NA
j_gene: TRBJ2-7
CDR3nt: TGCGCCAGCAGCCAAGATGGGGAGACGGGCGCCTTAAGCTCCTACGAGCAGTACTTC
CDR3aa: CASSQDGETGALSSYEQYF

abundance: NA
v_gene: TRBV7-2
d_gene: NA
j_gene: TRBJ1-1
CDR3nt: TGTGCCAGCAGCTTAGGTCGGAACACTGAAGCTTTCTTT
CDR3aa: CASSLGRNTEAFF

abundance: NA
v_gene: TRBV30
d_gene: NA
j_gene: TRBJ2-2
CDR3nt: TGTGCCTGGGGGGTCTTAGGGGGCGGGGAGCTGTTTTTT
CDR3aa: CAWGVLGGGELFF

abundance: NA
v_gene: TRBV6-5
d_gene: TRBD1
j_gene: TRBJ2-3
CDR3nt: TGTGCCAGCAGACCCGGACAGGGATTAACGCAGTATTTT
CDR3aa: CASRPGQGLTQYF

abundance: NA
v_gene: TRBV4-1
d_gene: NA
j_gene: TRBJ1-1
CDR3nt: TGCGCCAGCAGCCAAGATGACATAGGTGAAGCTTTCTTT
CDR3aa: CASSQDDIGEAFF

abundance: NA
v_gene: TRBV18
d_gene: NA
j_gene: TRBJ2-5
CDR3nt: TGTGCCAGCTCCCCCAGACAGGCGGAACAAGAGACCCAGTACTTC
CDR3aa: CASSPRQAEQETQYF

abundance: NA
v_gene: TRBV6-5
d_gene: NA
j_gene: TRBJ2-1
CDR3nt: TGTGCCAGCACTCAAGGAGGGGTATTCGATGAGCAGTTCTTC
CDR3aa: CASTQGGVFDEQFF

abundance: once
v_gene: TRBV19
d_gene: TRBD1
j_gene: TRBJ1-2
CDR3nt: TGTGCCAGTAGCCCGGACAGGGGGCGAGGCTACACCTTC
CDR3aa: CASSPDRGRGYTF

abundance: NA
v_gene: TRBV2
d_gene: NA
j_gene: TRBJ1-5
CDR3nt: TGTGCCAGCAGTGAAGGTTGGAGAGAGGGTAATCAGCCCCAGCATTTT
CDR3aa: CASSEGWREGNQPQHF

abundance: once
v_gene: TRBV10-1
d_gene: NA
j_gene: TRBJ1-1
CDR3nt: TGCGCCAGCAGTTTCGACAGCAACACTGAAGCTTTCTTT
CDR3aa: CASSFDSNTEAFF

abundance: once
v_gene: TRBV29-1
d_gene: NA
j_gene: TRBJ2-7
CDR3nt: TGCAGCGTTGAAATTACCTACGAGCAGTACTTC
CDR3aa: CSVEITYEQYF

abundance: NA
v_gene: TRBV6-1
d_gene: NA
j_gene: TRBJ1-5
CDR3nt: TGTGCCAGCACTGAAGGCCACTCACGGGAGCCCCAGCATTTT
CDR3aa: CASTEGHSREPQHF

abundance: NA
v_gene: TRBV20-1
d_gene: NA
j_gene: TRBJ2-7
CDR3nt: TGCAGCGCAGGGCCCTACGAGCAGTACTTC
CDR3aa: CSAGPYEQYF

abundance: few
v_gene: TRBV6-5
d_gene: NA
j_gene: TRBJ2-2
CDR3nt: TGTGCCAGCGTTTCACCAGGCATCACCGGGGAGCTGTTTTTT
CDR3aa: CASVSPGITGELFF

abundance: NA
v_gene: TRBV19
d_gene: TRBD1
j_gene: TRBJ2-7
CDR3nt: TGTGCCAGTCCAACGAACAGGGGCTACGAGCAGTACTTC
CDR3aa: CASPTNRGYEQYF

abundance: NA
v_gene: TRBV27
d_gene: TRBD2
j_gene: TRBJ2-1
CDR3nt: TGTGCCAGCTCAGCTAGCGGACGCAGCTCCTACAATGAGCAGTTCTTC
CDR3aa: CASSASGRSSYNEQFF

abundance: NA
v_gene: TRBV9
d_gene: NA
j_gene: TRBJ1-6
CDR3nt: TGTGCCAGCAGCGTAGGCAGGGTTGATTCACCCCTCCACTTT
CDR3aa: CASSVGRVDSPLHF

abundance: NA
v_gene: TRBV10-3
d_gene: NA
j_gene: TRBJ1-5
CDR3nt: TGTGCCATCAGTCGTCGAGAGGGCGCCCTTCAGCCCCAGCATTTT
CDR3aa: CAISRREGALQPQHF

abundance: once
v_gene: TRBV6-5
d_gene: TRBD1
j_gene: TRBJ2-7
CDR3nt: TGTGCCAGCACTACGGGGCAGGGGGCTCGCGAGCAGTACTTC
CDR3aa: CASTTGQGAREQYF

abundance: NA
v_gene: TRBV27
d_gene: TRBD1
j_gene: TRBJ1-5
CDR3nt: TGTGCCAGCAGTCTGGGACAGCGGTATCAGCCCCAGCATTTT
CDR3aa: CASSLGQRYQPQHF

abundance: once
v_gene: TRBV5-1
d_gene: TRBD1
j_gene: TRBJ1-1
CDR3nt: TGCGCCAGCAGTTCAGGACAGGGGGCCCCTGAAGCTTTCTTT
CDR3aa: CASSSGQGAPEAFF